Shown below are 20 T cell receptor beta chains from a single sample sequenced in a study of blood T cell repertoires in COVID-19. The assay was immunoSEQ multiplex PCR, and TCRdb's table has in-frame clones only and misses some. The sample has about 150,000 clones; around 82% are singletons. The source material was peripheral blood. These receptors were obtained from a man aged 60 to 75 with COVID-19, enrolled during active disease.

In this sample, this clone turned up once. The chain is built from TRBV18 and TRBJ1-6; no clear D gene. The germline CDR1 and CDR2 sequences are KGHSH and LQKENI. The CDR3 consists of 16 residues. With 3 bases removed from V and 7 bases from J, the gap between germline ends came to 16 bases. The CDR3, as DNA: TGTGCCAGCTCACCCCTCTCGCCCAACGCGAATTCACCCCTCCACTTT. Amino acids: CASSPLSPNANSPLHF.

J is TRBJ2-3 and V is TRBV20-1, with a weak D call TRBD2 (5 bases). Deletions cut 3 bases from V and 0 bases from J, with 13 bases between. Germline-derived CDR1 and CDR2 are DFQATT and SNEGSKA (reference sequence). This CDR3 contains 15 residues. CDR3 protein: CSASTRDSSTDTQYF. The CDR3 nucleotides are TGCAGTGCTAGTACTAGAGACTCTAGCACAGATACGCAGTATTTT.

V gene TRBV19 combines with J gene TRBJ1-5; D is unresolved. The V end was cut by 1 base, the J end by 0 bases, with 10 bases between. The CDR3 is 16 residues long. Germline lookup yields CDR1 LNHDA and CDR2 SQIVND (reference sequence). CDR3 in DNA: TGTGCCAGTAGTATAGTTCCCGGGTTTAGCAATCAGCCCCAGCATTTT. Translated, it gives CASSIVPGFSNQPQHF.

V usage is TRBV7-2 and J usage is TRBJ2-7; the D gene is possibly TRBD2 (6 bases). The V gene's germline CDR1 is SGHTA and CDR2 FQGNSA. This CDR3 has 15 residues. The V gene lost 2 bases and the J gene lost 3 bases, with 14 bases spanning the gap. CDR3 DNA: TGTGCCAGCAGCTTATCCTCGGGAGCCGGCTACGAGCAGTACTTC. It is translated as CASSLSSGAGYEQYF.

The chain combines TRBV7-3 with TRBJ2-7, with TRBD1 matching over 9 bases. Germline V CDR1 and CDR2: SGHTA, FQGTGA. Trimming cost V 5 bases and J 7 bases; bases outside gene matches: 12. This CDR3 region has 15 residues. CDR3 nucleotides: TGTGCCAGCAGCCTGCTGGGACAGGGCGTTGGGGAGCAGTACTTC. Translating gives CASSLLGQGVGEQYF. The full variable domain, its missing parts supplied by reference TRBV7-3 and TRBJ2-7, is GAGVSQTPSNKVTEKGKYVELRCDPISGHTALYWYRQSLGQGPEFLIYFQGTGAADDSGLPNDRFFAVRPEGSVSTLKIQRTERGDSAVYLCASSLLGQGVGEQYFGPGTRLTVT.

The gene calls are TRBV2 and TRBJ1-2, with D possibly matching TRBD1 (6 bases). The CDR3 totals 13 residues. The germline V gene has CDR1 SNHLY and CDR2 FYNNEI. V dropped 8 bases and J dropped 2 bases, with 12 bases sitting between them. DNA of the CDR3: TGTGCCAGCGAGAGGACAGAGAACTATGGCTACACCTTC. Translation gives CASERTENYGYTF.

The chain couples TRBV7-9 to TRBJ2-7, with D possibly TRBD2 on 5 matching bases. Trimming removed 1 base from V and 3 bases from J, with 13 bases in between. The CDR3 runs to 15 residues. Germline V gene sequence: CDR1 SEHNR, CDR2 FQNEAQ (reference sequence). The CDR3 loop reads CASSLGPGYSYEQYF. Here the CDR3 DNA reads TGTGCCAGCAGCTTAGGCCCGGGGTACAGCTACGAGCAGTACTTC.

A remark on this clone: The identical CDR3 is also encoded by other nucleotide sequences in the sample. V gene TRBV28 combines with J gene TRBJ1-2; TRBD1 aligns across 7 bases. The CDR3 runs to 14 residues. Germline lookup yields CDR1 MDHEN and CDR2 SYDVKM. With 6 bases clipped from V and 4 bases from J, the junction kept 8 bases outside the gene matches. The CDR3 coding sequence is TGTGCCAGCAGCTCCCCGGGACAGTTCTATGGCTACACCTTC. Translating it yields CASSSPGQFYGYTF.

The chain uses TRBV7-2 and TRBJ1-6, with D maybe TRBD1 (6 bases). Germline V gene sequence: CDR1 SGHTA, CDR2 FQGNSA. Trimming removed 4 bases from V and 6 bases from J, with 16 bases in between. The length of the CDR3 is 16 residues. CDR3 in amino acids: CASSSVTGTPNSPLHF. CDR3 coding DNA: TGTGCCAGCAGCTCTGTAACCGGGACACCTAATTCACCCCTCCACTTT. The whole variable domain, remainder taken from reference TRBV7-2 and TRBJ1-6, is GAGVSQSPSNKVTEKGKDVELRCDPISGHTALYWYRQSLGQGLEFLIYFQGNSAPDKSGLPSDRFSAERTGGSVSTLTIQRTQQEDSAVYLCASSSVTGTPNSPLHFGNGTRLTVT.

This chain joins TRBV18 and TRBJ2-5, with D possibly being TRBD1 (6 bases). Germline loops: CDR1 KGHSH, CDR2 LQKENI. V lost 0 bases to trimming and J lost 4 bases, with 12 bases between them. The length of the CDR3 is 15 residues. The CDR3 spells CASSPPVRGPETQYF. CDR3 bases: TGTGCCAGCTCACCACCTGTCAGGGGACCAGAGACCCAGTACTTC.

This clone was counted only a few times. The CDR3 sequence is CASSLLQGADTEAFF. The CDR3 DNA follows: TGCGCCAGCAGCTTGTTACAGGGGGCCGACACTGAAGCTTTCTTT. The rearrangement joins TRBV5-1 to TRBJ1-1; 9 bases agree with TRBD1. The CDR3 runs 15 residues. The germline V gene encodes CDR1 SGHRS and CDR2 YFSETQ. Losses at the gene ends were 1 base for V and 3 bases for J; bases not matched to a gene: 4.

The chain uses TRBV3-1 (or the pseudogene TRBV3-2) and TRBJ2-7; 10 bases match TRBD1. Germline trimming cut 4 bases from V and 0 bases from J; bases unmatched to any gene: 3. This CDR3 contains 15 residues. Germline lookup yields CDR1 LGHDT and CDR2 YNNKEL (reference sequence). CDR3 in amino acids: CASSLRDRGSYEQYF. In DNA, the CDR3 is TGTGCCAGCAGCCTCCGGGACAGGGGCTCCTACGAGCAGTACTTC.

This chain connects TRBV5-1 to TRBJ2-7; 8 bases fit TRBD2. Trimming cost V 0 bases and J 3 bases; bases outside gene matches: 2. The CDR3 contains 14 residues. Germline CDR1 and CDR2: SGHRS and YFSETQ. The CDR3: CASSLATSGYEQYF. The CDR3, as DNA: TGCGCCAGCAGCTTGGCCACTAGCGGCTACGAGCAGTACTTC.

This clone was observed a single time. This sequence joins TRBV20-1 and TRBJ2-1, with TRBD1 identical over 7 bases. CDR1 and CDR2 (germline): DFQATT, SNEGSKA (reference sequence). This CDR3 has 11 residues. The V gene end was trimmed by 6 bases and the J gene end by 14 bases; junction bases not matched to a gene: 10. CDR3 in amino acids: CSAVPGQMEFF. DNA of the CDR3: TGCAGTGCGGTACCGGGACAGATGGAGTTCTTC.

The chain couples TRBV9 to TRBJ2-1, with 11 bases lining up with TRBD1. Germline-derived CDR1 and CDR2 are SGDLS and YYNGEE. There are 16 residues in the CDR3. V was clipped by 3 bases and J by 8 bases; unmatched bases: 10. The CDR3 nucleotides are TGTGCCAGCAGCGAAACCGGGACAGGGGGTGACTATGAGCAGTTCTTC. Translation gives CASSETGTGGDYEQFF.

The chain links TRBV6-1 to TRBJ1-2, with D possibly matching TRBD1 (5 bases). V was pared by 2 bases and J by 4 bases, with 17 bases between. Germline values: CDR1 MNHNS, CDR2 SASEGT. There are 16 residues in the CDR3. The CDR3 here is CASSEWTAGKGYGYTF. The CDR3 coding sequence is TGTGCCAGCAGTGAATGGACGGCAGGGAAGGGCTATGGCTACACCTTC.

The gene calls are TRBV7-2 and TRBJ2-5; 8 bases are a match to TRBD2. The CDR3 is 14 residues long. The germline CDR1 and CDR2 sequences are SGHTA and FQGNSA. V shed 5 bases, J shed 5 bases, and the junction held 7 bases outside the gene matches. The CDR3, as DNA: TGTGCCAGCAGCCTCAGCGGGAGAGGTGAGACCCAGTACTTC. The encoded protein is CASSLSGRGETQYF.

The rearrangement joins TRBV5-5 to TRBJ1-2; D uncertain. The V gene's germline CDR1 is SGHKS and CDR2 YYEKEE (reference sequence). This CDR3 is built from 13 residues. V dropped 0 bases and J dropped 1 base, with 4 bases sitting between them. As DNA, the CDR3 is TGTGCCAGCAGCTTGGGCAGTAACTATGGCTACACCTTC. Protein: CASSLGSNYGYTF.

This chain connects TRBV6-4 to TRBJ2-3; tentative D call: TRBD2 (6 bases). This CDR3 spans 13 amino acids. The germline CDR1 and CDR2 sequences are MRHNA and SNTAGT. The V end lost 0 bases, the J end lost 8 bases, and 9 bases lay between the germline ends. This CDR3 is CASSDSTGVTQYF. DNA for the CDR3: TGTGCCAGCAGTGACTCTACGGGGGTTACGCAGTATTTT.

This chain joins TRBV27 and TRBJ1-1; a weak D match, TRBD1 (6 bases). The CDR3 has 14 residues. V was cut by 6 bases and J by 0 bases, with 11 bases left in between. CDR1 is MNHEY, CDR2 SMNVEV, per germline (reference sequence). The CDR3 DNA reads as TGTGCCAGCAGGCAGGGGAACATGAACACTGAAGCTTTCTTT. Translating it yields CASRQGNMNTEAFF.